The entry below gives a single TCR beta chain sequence along with its context. V was clipped by 5 bases and J by 4 bases; unmatched bases: 12. Germline V lookup: CDR1 SGHNT, CDR2 YYREEE (reference sequence). The CDR3 contains 16 residues. These data belong to a study of blood T cell repertoires in COVID-19. Study in general: Acute and convalescent COVID-19 specimens originated in the United States, Italy and Spain. PBMCs, B-cell-depleted T cells, or T cells provided the cDNA or gDNA that made up the material.

Membership in each cohort depended on participant-reported clinical history. Study processing details: For nucleated cells, counts were estimated from reference gene primer amplification. The protocol was immunoSEQ multiplex PCR, while the TCRdb copy is restricted to in-frame clones and leaves out a portion. V and J calls and clone size are those listed in that table; D and trimming were worked out from the DNA. The repertoire holds under 300,000 clones, with about 87% as singletons. Sequenced input: PBMCs or T cells enriched from blood (not recorded which). This receptor was obtained from a woman in her forties with acute COVID-19. The genes are TRBV5-4 and TRBJ2-1; 7 nucleotides match TRBD1. Here the CDR3 reads CASSSGTARTYNEQFF. The CDR3 DNA reads TGTGCCAGCAGTTCTGGGACAGCAAGAACTTACAATGAGCAGTTCTTC.